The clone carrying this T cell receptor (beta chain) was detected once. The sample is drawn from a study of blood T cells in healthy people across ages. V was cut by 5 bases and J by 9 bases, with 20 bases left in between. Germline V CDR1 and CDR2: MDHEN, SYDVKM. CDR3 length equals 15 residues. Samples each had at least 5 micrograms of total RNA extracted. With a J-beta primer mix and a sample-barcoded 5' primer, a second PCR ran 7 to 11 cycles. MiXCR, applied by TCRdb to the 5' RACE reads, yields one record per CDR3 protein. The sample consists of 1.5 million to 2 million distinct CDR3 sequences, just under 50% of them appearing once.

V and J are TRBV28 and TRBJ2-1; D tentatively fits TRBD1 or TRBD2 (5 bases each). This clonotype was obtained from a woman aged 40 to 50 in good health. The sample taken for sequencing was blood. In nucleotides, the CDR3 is TGTGCCAGCAGTGGGGAGAAGGGGTTGGGGACTGAGCAGTTCTTC. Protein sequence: CASSGEKGLGTEQFF.